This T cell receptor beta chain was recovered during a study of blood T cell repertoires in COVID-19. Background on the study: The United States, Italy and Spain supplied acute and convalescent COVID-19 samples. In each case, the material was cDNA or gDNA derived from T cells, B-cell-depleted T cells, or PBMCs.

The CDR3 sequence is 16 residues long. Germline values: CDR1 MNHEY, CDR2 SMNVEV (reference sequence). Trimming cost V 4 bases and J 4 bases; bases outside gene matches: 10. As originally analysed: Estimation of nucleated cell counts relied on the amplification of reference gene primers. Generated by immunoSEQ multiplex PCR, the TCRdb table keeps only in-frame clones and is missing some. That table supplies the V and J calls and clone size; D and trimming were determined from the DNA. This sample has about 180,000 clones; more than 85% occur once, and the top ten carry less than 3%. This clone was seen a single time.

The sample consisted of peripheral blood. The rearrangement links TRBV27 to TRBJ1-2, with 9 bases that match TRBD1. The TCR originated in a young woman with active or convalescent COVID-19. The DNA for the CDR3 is TGTGCCAGCAGTTGGTGGGACAGGGACTTTGGCTATGGCTACACCTTC. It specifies CASSWWDRDFGYGYTF.